This T cell receptor (beta chain) was captured by sequencing in a study of metastatic and nonmetastatic thyroid tumors. About the research overall: Malignant and benign thyroid patients had repertoires compared in peripheral blood and tumor or nodule tissue.

There were no patients who had received any treatment before thyroid surgery. The CDR3 is made up of 18 amino acids. The trim removed 2 bases at V and 0 bases at J, leaving 10 bases unmatched. Germline CDR1 and CDR2: DFQATT and SNEGSKA (reference sequence). In the authors' workflow: CDR3 was compared across clinicopathological groups, and the resulting differences were used to build a distant-metastasis classifier for papillary thyroid cancer. TCRdb re-called the PCR reads via MiXCR. These V and J calls are TCRdb output, not the study's own analysis. Here the sample spans 25,000 to 30,000 clones, approximately 24% being singletons. Notes on the study in general: Significantly greater TCR beta diversity was reportedly found in malignant thyroid tumors than in benign nodules (in blood and tumor).

Details on this clone: The antigen remains unidentified.

The sample was blood. This clonotype was sampled from a female donor with papillary thyroid cancer or a benign thyroid nodule (not recorded which). Some clones in this sample may be carry-over from other donors' samples. This chain links TRBV20-1 with TRBJ1-3, with 10 bases lining up with TRBD1. The CDR3 region is CSARRQGADAYSGNTIYF. CDR3 nucleotide sequence: TGCAGTGCTAGAAGACAGGGGGCCGATGCCTACTCTGGAAACACCATATATTTT.